Included here is one T cell receptor (beta chain) sequence, with context. Its matching antigen is unknown. This sample is drawn from a study of post-analysis software for immune sequencing data. General study points: Four or five TRBV segments were significantly more frequent in patients than in controls. TRBV5-6, TRBV5-1 and TRBV20-1 were among these segments. Batch-matched samples strongly co-clustered by F measure. Normalized Chao1 diversity was significantly reduced in patients versus controls.

Presence of unique molecular identifiers characterized the TCR beta cDNA libraries. MiXCR was run by TCRdb on the PCR reads, yielding one entry per CDR3 protein. The sample consists of approximately 570,000 distinct CDR3 sequences, roughly 45% of them appearing once. The germline gives CDR1 MNHNS, CDR2 SASEGT. This CDR3 comprises 15 residues. This sequence was found in a girl aged 5-17 years with multiple sclerosis. Sequenced: blood. The chain combines TRBV6-1 with TRBJ2-4; perhaps TRBD1 as D (5 bases). The last part of the DNA fits TRBJ2-7 better; the J call may be wrong. The CDR3 region has the DNA TGTGCCAGCAGTGGGGGAAGTACAGGACGATACGAGCAGTACTTC. It is translated as CASSGGSTGRYEQYF.